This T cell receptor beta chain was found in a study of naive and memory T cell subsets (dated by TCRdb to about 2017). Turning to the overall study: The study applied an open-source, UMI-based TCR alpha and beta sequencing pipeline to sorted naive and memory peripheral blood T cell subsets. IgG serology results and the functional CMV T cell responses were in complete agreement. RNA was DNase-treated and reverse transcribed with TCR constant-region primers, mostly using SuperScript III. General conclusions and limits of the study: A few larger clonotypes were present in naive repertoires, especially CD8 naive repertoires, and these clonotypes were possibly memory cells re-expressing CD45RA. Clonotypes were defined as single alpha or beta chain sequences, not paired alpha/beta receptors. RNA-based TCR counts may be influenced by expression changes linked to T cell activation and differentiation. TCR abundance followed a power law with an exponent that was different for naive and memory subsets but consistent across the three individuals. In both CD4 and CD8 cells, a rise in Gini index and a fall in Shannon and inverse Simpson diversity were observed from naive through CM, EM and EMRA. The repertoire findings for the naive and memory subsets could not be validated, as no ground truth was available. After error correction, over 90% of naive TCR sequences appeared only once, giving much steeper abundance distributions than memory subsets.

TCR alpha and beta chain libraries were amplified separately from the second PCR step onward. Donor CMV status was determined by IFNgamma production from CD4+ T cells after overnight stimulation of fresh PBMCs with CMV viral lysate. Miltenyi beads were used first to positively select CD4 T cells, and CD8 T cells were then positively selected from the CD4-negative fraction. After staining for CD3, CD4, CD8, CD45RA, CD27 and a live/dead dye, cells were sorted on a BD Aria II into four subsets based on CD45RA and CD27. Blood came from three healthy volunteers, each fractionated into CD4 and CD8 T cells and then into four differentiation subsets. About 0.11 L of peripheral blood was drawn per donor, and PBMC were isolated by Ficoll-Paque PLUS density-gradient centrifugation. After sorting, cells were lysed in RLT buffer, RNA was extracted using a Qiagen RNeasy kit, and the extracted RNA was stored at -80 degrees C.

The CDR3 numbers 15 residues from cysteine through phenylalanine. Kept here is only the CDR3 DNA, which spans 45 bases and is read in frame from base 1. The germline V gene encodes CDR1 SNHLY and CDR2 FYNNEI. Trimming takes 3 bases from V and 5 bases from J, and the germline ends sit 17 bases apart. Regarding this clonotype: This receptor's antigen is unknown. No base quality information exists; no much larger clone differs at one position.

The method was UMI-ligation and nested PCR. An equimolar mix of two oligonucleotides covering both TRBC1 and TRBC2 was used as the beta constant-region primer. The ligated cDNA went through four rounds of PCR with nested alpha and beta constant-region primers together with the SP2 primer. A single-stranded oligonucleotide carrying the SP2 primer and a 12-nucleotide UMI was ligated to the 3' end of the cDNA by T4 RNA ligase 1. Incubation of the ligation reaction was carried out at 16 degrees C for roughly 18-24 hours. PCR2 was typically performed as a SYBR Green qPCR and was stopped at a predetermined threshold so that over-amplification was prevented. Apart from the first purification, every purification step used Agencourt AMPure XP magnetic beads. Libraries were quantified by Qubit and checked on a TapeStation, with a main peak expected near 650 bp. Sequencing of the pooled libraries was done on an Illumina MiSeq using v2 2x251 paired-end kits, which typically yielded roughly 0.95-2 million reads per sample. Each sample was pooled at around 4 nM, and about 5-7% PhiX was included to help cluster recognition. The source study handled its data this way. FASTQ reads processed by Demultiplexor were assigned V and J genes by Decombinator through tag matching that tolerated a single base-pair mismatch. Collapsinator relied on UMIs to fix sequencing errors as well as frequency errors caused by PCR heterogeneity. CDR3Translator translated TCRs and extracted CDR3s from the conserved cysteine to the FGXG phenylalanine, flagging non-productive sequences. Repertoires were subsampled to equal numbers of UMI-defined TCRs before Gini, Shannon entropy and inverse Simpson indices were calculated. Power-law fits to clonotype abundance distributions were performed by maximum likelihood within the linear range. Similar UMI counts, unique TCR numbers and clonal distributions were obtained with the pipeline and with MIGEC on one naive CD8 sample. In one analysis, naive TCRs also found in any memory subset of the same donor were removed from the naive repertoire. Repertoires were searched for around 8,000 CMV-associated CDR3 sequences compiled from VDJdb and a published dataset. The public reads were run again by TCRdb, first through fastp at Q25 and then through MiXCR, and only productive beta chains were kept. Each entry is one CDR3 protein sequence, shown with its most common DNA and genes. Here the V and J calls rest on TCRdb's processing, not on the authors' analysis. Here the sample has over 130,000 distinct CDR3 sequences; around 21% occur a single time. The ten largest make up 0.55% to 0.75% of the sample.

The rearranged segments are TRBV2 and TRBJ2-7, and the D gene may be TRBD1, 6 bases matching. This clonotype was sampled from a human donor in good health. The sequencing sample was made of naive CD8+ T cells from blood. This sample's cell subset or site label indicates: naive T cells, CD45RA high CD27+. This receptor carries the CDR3 CASSDTNRAKNEQYF. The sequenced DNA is TGTGCCAGCAGTGACACAAACAGGGCCAAGAACGAGCAGTACTTC.